One sample yielded the 31 T cell receptor beta chains listed below, sequenced in a study of cytomegalovirus exposure and HLA in healthy donors. PCR used 60 Vbeta primers and 13 Jbeta primers. Measured with immunoSEQ multiplex PCR; TCRdb has only the in-frame clones, and not every one. The table shows around 210,000 clones, with roughly three quarters occurring only once. The sequencing input was PBMCs. The receptor source for this set is a man between 50 and 59 years old in good health and CMV-seronegative.

The chain is built from TRBV18 and TRBJ2-3, with D maybe TRBD1 (6 bases). Germline loops: CDR1 KGHSH, CDR2 LQKENI. Trimming cost V 0 bases and J 3 bases, with 10 bases left between them. This CDR3 contains 15 residues. CDR3 in amino acids: CASSPPPGVTDTQYF. CDR3 DNA: TGTGCCAGCTCACCACCGCCAGGGGTGACAGATACGCAGTATTTT.

The genes are TRBV11-2 and TRBJ2-1, with TRBD2 matching over 9 bases. Germline CDR1 reads SGHAT; CDR2 reads FQNNGV. V trimming: 5 bases; J trimming: 10 bases; junction bases outside the gene matches: 15. The CDR3 is 16 residues long. Written as DNA, the CDR3 is TGTGCCAGCAGCCGGGGCGGAGGGCGGGAGGGCGCGGAGCAGTTCTTC. Residues: CASSRGGGREGAEQFF.

The gene calls are TRBV19 and TRBJ2-7; 12 positions agree with TRBD2. The CDR3 is 15 amino acids. Germline V CDR1 and CDR2: LNHDA, SQIVND (reference sequence). V trimming: 5 bases; J trimming: 0 bases; junction bases outside the gene matches: 2. CDR3 sequence (DNA): TGTGCCAGTAGTGTGGGACTAGCGGGCTCCTACGAGCAGTACTTC. Residues: CASSVGLAGSYEQYF.

This chain uses TRBV4-1 with TRBJ2-2; 7 positions agree with TRBD1. This CDR3 contains 16 residues. Germline V gene lookup returns CDR1 MGHRA and CDR2 YSYEKL. Trimming at V came to 1 base and at J to 4 bases, leaving 6 bases not matched to a gene. The CDR3 nucleotides read TGCGCCAGCAGCCAAGCCCAGGGACAGAGCACCGGGGAGCTGTTTTTT. This encodes CASSQAQGQSTGELFF.

The chain carries TRBV7-6 and TRBJ2-7, with 10 positions matching TRBD2. The CDR3 is 14 amino acids. From germline, CDR1 is SGHVS and CDR2 FNYEAQ. V shed 5 bases, J shed 2 bases, and the junction held 3 bases outside the gene matches. The CDR3 here is CASSPGTSAYEQYF. Here the CDR3 DNA reads TGTGCCAGCAGCCCCGGGACTAGCGCCTACGAGCAGTACTTC.

The rearrangement joins TRBV28 to TRBJ2-7; 14 nucleotides align to TRBD2. CDR1 MDHEN and CDR2 SYDVKM come from the germline V gene. V shed 6 bases, J shed 0 bases, and the junction held 10 bases outside the gene matches. The CDR3 spans 18 residues. DNA for the CDR3: TGTGCCAGCAGCTCCGGACTAGCGGGAGGTACCAGCTCCTACGAGCAGTACTTC. Translated: CASSSGLAGGTSSYEQYF.

This clone showed up just once. The chain uses TRBV5-1 and TRBJ2-1, with unresolved D. This CDR3 is 15 amino acids long. Germline V gives CDR1 SGHRS, CDR2 YFSETQ. V shed 4 bases and J shed 1 base, with 12 bases lying between them. The CDR3 protein is CASSHDFGSYNEQFF. The DNA for the CDR3 is TGCGCCAGCAGCCATGACTTTGGATCCTACAATGAGCAGTTCTTC.

The V gene is TRBV7-8, the J gene TRBJ2-1; possibly TRBD2 for D (6 bases). This CDR3 is built from 14 residues. Germline CDR1 and CDR2: SGHVS and FQNEAQ. V lost 4 bases, J lost 5 bases, and 12 bases lay in between. The DNA for the CDR3 is TGTGCCAGCAGCTCCGAGCGGGCGCACAATGAGCAGTTCTTC. It codes for CASSSERAHNEQFF.

This clone was picked up one time. The chain has TRBV5-1 and TRBJ2-1, with 7 bases fitting TRBD1. This CDR3 has 14 amino acids. Germline V gives CDR1 SGHRS, CDR2 YFSETQ. V shed 2 bases, J shed 10 bases, and the junction held 9 bases outside the gene matches. DNA for the CDR3: TGCGCCAGCAGCTTCGGACAGGAGCCCGACGAGCAGTTCTTC. Amino acid sequence: CASSFGQEPDEQFF.

The rearrangement joins TRBV2 to TRBJ2-7; 8 bases fit TRBD1. The CDR3 is made up of 13 amino acids. Unmatched junction bases numbered 4, after V lost 5 bases and J lost 4 bases. From germline, CDR1 is SNHLY and CDR2 FYNNEI. This chain's CDR3 is CASSWTGRYEQYF. CDR3 DNA: TGTGCCAGCAGTTGGACAGGGCGTTACGAGCAGTACTTC.

The chain carries TRBV5-1 and TRBJ2-5; tentative D call: TRBD2 (6 bases). CDR1 is SGHRS, CDR2 YFSETQ, per germline. Trimming removed 3 bases at V and 9 bases at J, with 18 bases between. The CDR3 spans 14 residues. The CDR3 loop reads CASSSGTWEGPQYF. In nucleotides, the CDR3 is TGCGCCAGCAGCTCCGGGACTTGGGAAGGGCCCCAGTACTTC. Full variable domain (rest looked up from reference TRBV5-1 and TRBJ2-5): KAGVTQTPRYLIKTRGQQVTLSCSPISGHRSVSWYQQTPGQGLQFLFEYFSETQRNKGNFPGRFSGRQFSNSRSEMNVSTLELGDSALYLCASSSGTWEGPQYFGPGTRLLVL.

This clone was recorded once. Other DNA sequences within the sample encode an identical CDR3. The rearrangement joins TRBV28 to TRBJ1-1; TRBD1 might be the D (6 bases). The germline V gene encodes CDR1 MDHEN and CDR2 SYDVKM. This CDR3 region has 16 residues. V was cut by 6 bases and J by 1 base, with 18 bases left in between. For the CDR3, the DNA is TGTGCCAGCAGCCTATTAACAGGGTATGGGAACACTGAAGCTTTCTTT. It translates to CASSLLTGYGNTEAFF.

The rearrangement joins TRBV29-1 to TRBJ2-2, with 10 nucleotides matching TRBD1. Germline V lookup: CDR1 SQVTM, CDR2 ANQGSEA. V trimming: 6 bases; J trimming: 3 bases; junction bases outside the gene matches: 10. The CDR3 covers 16 residues. Here the CDR3 DNA reads TGCAGCGTGACGTTTTGGGACAGGGGTCACACCGGGGAGCTGTTTTTT. Protein sequence: CSVTFWDRGHTGELFF.

The chain uses TRBV2 and TRBJ2-7; D is unclear. Per the germline V gene, CDR1 is SNHLY and CDR2 is FYNNEI. V dropped 8 bases and J dropped 6 bases, with 8 bases sitting between them. There are 10 residues in the CDR3. The CDR3 coding sequence is TGTGCCAGCCGTCTCTCCGAGCAGTACTTC. Protein sequence: CASRLSEQYF.

This clone occurred a few times. This rearrangement joins TRBV30 to TRBJ1-4; D is perhaps TRBD1 (6 bases). The V end lost 3 bases, the J end lost 5 bases, and 10 bases lay between the germline ends. Germline V gene sequence: CDR1 GTSNPN, CDR2 SVGIG (reference sequence). This CDR3 has 13 residues. The CDR3 sequence is CAWSTGINEKLFF. Written as DNA, the CDR3 is TGTGCCTGGAGCACAGGGATAAATGAAAAACTGTTTTTT. The full variable domain, its missing parts supplied by reference TRBV30 and TRBJ1-4, is SQTIHQWPATLVQPVGSPLSLECTVEGTSNPNLYWYRQAAGRGLQLLFYSVGIGQISSEVPQNLSASRPQDRQFILSSKKLLLSDSGFYLCAWSTGINEKLFFGSGTQLSVL.

This sequence joins TRBV18 and TRBJ2-3; 7 bases align to TRBD1. The CDR3 extends over 15 amino acids. With V trimmed by 2 bases and J by 5 bases, 7 bases remained unmatched. Germline lookup yields CDR1 KGHSH and CDR2 LQKENI. CDR3 nucleotides: TGTGCCAGCTCACCATTGGGACAGTTATTAGATACGCAGTATTTT. This sequence encodes CASSPLGQLLDTQYF.

The chain joins TRBV2 to TRBJ2-3; D is unresolved. This CDR3 has 12 residues. Between the trimmed V and J ends, which lost 7 bases and 4 bases, there was a span of 9 bases. Germline V CDR1 and CDR2: SNHLY, FYNNEI. The CDR3 bases are TGTGCCAGCACGTATGGCCCAGATACGCAGTATTTT. This encodes CASTYGPDTQYF.

This chain joins TRBV6-5 and TRBJ1-4; 9 bases fit TRBD1. The V segment lost 6 bases and the J segment 8 bases; nucleotides outside the gene matches: 7. This CDR3 has 14 amino acids. From germline, CDR1 is MNHEY and CDR2 SVGAGI. DNA of the CDR3: TGTGCCAGCAGGTGGGACAGGGTTTCCGAAAAACTGTTTTTT. This sequence encodes CASRWDRVSEKLFF.

V and J are TRBV7-9 and TRBJ1-6; D might be TRBD1 (6 bases). Germline assignment: CDR1 SEHNR and CDR2 FQNEAQ (reference sequence). Trimming removed 4 bases at V and 7 bases at J, with 20 bases between. This CDR3 has 17 amino acids. For the CDR3, the DNA is TGTGCCAGCAGCTCCACAAGGGACATTGATAGGAATTCACCCCTCCACTTT. This translates into CASSSTRDIDRNSPLHF. Together with reference TRBV7-9 and TRBJ1-6, the CDR3 gives the full variable domain: DTGVSQNPRHKITKRGQNVTFRCDPISEHNRLYWYRQTLGQGPEFLTYFQNEAQLEKSRLLSDRFSAERPKGSFSTLEIQRTEQGDSAMYLCASSSTRDIDRNSPLHFGNGTRLTVT.

V and J are TRBV29-1 and TRBJ2-7; D is possibly TRBD1 (6 bases). The ends were cut back, 4 bases at V and 0 bases at J, with 16 bases in the middle. The CDR3 totals 15 residues. From germline, CDR1 is SQVTM and CDR2 ANQGSEA. The CDR3 is CSVARGQGSSYEQYF. The CDR3 nucleotides are TGCAGCGTTGCCAGAGGTCAGGGGAGCTCCTACGAGCAGTACTTC.

The chain combines TRBV10-1 with TRBJ1-1; tentative D call: TRBD1 (6 bases). The germline gives CDR1 WNHNN, CDR2 SYGVQD (reference sequence). V gave up 3 bases and J gave up 3 bases, with 8 bases separating them. The CDR3 spans 13 residues. The CDR3 nucleotides read TGCGCCAGCAGTGAAGCAGGGGACACTGAAGCTTTCTTT. It translates to CASSEAGDTEAFF.

This clone was found once. V gene TRBV28 combines with J gene TRBJ2-3, with D possibly TRBD2 on 6 matching bases. Trimming pared 5 bases from V and 6 bases from J, leaving 21 bases between. The CDR3 consists of 16 residues. Germline CDR1 is MDHEN and CDR2 is SYDVKM. CDR3 sequence: CASSRSGLRRMDTQYF. CDR3 nucleotides: TGTGCCAGCAGTCGGTCGGGACTCCGCAGGATGGATACGCAGTATTTT.

This chain links TRBV4-2 with TRBJ2-4; 12 bases are a match to TRBD2. The V gene's germline CDR1 is LGHNA and CDR2 YNFKEQ. V gave up 0 bases and J gave up 0 bases; unmatched junction bases: 9. This CDR3 spans 20 amino acids. Here the CDR3 reads CASSQDLAGGLLLAKNIQYF. Here the CDR3 DNA reads TGTGCCAGCAGCCAAGATCTAGCGGGAGGGCTACTCTTAGCCAAAAACATTCAGTACTTC.

The rearrangement links TRBV18 to TRBJ2-7; 8 bases map to TRBD1. The CDR3 is 15 residues long. V was clipped by 2 bases and J by 2 bases; unmatched bases: 5. CDR1 is KGHSH and CDR2 is LQKENI in the germline V gene. CDR3 loop: CASSPYGTGAYEQYF. The CDR3 DNA follows: TGTGCCAGCTCACCATATGGGACAGGAGCCTACGAGCAGTACTTC.

The chain joins TRBV28 to TRBJ1-5, with TRBD1 as a possible D gene (5 bases). The V end lost 6 bases, the J end lost 0 bases, and 21 bases lay between the germline ends. The CDR3 consists of 18 residues. The germline V gene has CDR1 MDHEN and CDR2 SYDVKM. DNA of the CDR3: TGTGCCAGCAGCCCCTACGGTACGGGGAGGGGTAGCAATCAGCCCCAGCATTTT. Protein sequence: CASSPYGTGRGSNQPQHF.

The rearrangement uses TRBV28 and TRBJ2-1, with D perhaps TRBD1 (5 bases). Germline V gene data show CDR1 as MDHEN and CDR2 as SYDVKM. The CDR3 has 16 residues. V lost 2 bases to trimming and J lost 0 bases, with 11 bases between them. CDR3 sequence: CASSLLGQSSYNEQFF. For the CDR3, the DNA is TGTGCCAGCAGTTTACTGGGGCAGAGCTCCTACAATGAGCAGTTCTTC.

J is TRBJ1-3 and V is TRBV6-5; D unclear. The V and J ends lost 2 bases and 1 base respectively, with 9 bases between them. Germline values: CDR1 MNHEY, CDR2 SVGAGI. CDR3 length: 15 amino acids. The CDR3 sequence: CASSYGTASGNTIYF. In nucleotides, the CDR3 is TGTGCCAGCAGTTACGGCACAGCTTCTGGAAACACCATATATTTT.

The chain combines TRBV2 with TRBJ2-7, with 11 bases identical to TRBD2. The CDR3 runs to 15 residues. In germline, CDR1 is SNHLY, CDR2 FYNNEI. Unmatched junction bases numbered 9, after V lost 6 bases and J lost 5 bases. CDR3 bases: TGTGCCAGCAGCAAACTAGCGGGAGTAGCAGACGAGCAGTACTTC. Its protein product is CASSKLAGVADEQYF.

This clone was observed once. V is TRBV27 and J is TRBJ1-2, with D possibly matching TRBD1 (5 bases). V lost 6 bases to trimming and J lost 8 bases, with 19 bases between them. Germline loops: CDR1 MNHEY, CDR2 SMNVEV (reference sequence). This CDR3 is 14 amino acids long. The CDR3 is CASRMSGRARGYTF. The CDR3 DNA sequence: TGTGCCAGCAGAATGTCGGGCAGGGCAAGAGGCTACACCTTC.

To note about this clone: The same CDR3 is also encoded by other DNA sequences in this sample. The chain links TRBV6-5 to TRBJ2-5; weak D call: TRBD2 (6 bases). This CDR3 region has 14 residues. Per the germline V gene, CDR1 is MNHEY and CDR2 is SVGAGI. V lost 0 bases and J lost 5, with 10 bases in between. The CDR3 here is CASSYSGGGETQYF. Here the CDR3 DNA reads TGTGCCAGCAGTTACTCGGGGGGTGGGGAGACCCAGTACTTC.

This clone has just a few counts. The V gene is TRBV14, the J gene TRBJ1-2; D is unclear. Germline V gene sequence: CDR1 SGHDN, CDR2 FVKESK. V was cut by 0 bases and J by 4 bases, with 15 bases left in between. The CDR3 runs to 16 residues. The CDR3 DNA reads as TGTGCCAGCAGCCAAGACCGGCCCGGAGTAAGCTATGGCTACACCTTC. It is translated as CASSQDRPGVSYGYTF.